Included here is one T cell receptor (beta chain) sequence, with context. Antigen specificity is unknown. Donors were ostensibly healthy at sampling, although undocumented immune exposures were probable. The data are from a study of cytomegalovirus exposure and HLA in healthy donors. Study-wide results and limits: After further analysis at a later stage, 15,000 to 20,000 TCR beta sequences were associated with HLA alleles at 0.05 false discovery rate. Sequences of the TCR beta chain were said to predict the HLA-A and HLA-B alleles of most subjects accurately. Being productive about 87% or about 30% of the time was typical of most TCR beta V segments in an earlier analysis.

The study ran its PCR with 60 Vbeta and 13 Jbeta primers. Sequencing was performed with immunoSEQ multiplex PCR; in TCRdb, only in-frame clones are kept and a portion is missing. The sample comprises about 110,000 clones, 73% of which are singletons, and roughly 0.82% rests with the top ten. The TCR originated in a woman aged 30 to 39 in good health and CMV-seronegative. Sequencing was done on a sample of PBMCs.

The CDR3 loop reads CASSEYGQNYGYTF. The CDR3, as DNA: TGTGCCAGCAGTGAATACGGACAGAACTATGGCTACACCTTC. The chain links TRBV2 to TRBJ1-2; a weak D match, TRBD1 (6 bases). The V end was cut by 2 bases, the J end by 2 bases, with 9 bases between. Germline assignment: CDR1 SNHLY and CDR2 FYNNEI. The length of the CDR3 is 14 residues.